This T cell receptor beta chain is drawn from a study of cytomegalovirus exposure and HLA in healthy donors. Study-level findings and limits: A later analysis reported that several of the most significant clusters appeared to be linked to common viral pathogens, among them Epstein-Barr virus. Under in vitro conditions, three CMV-associated chains were confirmed as specific for CMV antigens. Cytomegalovirus association was assigned to approximately 180 TCR beta chains.

The CDR3 length is 14 residues. Trimming shortened V by 3 bases and J by 8 bases, and 16 bases separated the two germline ends. Germline V CDR1 and CDR2: SGHAT, FQNNGV. A multiplex PCR was run with 60 Vbeta primers and 13 Jbeta primers. Authors' methods: In a later analysis, the count reached some 83 million unique TCR beta chains, with about 10 million shared. Sequencing used immunoSEQ multiplex PCR; TCRdb keeps in-frame clones, though not all of them. The V and J calls and the clone size are those of that table, but D and trimming were determined from the DNA. This table has about 99,000 clones, 10% appearing once. With respect to this clone: Its matching antigen is unknown.

The chain employs TRBV11-2 and TRBJ1-1, with D possibly being TRBD1 (6 bases). This clonotype was obtained from a man aged 35 to 55 in good health and CMV-seropositive. The sequenced sample was PBMCs. The CDR3 reads CASSFQGPGSEAFF. The CDR3 DNA reads as TGTGCCAGCAGCTTTCAGGGGCCGGGTTCGGAAGCTTTCTTT. The full variable domain, its missing parts supplied by reference TRBV11-2 and TRBJ1-1, is EAGVAQSPRYKIIEKRQSVAFWCNPISGHATLYWYQQILGQGPKLLIQFQNNGVVDDSQLPKDRFSAERLKGVDSTLKIQPAKLEDSAVYLCASSFQGPGSEAFFGQGTRLTVV.